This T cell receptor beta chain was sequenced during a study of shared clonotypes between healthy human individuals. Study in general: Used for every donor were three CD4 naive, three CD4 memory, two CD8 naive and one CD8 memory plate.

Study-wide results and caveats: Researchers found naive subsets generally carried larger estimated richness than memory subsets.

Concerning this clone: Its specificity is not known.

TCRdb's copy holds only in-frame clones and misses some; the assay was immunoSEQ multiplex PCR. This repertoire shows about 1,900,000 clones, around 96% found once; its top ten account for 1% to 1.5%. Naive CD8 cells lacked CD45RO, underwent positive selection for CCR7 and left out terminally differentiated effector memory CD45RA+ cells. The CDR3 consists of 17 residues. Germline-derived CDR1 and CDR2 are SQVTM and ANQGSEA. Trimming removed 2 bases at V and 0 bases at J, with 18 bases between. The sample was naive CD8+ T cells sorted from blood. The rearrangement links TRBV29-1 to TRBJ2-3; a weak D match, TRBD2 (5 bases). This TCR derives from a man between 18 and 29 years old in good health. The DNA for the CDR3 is TGCAGCGTTGAAACCCCGGGGTGGCAGCTTAGCACAGATACGCAGTATTTT. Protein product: CSVETPGWQLSTDTQYF.